This TCR beta chain emerged from a study of response to subunit inactivated influenza vaccine. The study, taken as a whole, reports: The authors suggested that few new T cells are recruited per seasonal influenza vaccination.

A single record per CDR3 protein comes from TCRdb applying MiXCR to the RT-PCR reads. The table shows some 640,000 distinct CDR3 sequences, with more than 11% occurring only once. About this clonotype: Its antigen remains unidentified.

Germline lookup yields CDR1 LGHNA and CDR2 YSLEER. J gave up 1 base and V 1 base, and 4 bases lay outside the gene matches. The CDR3 totals 16 residues. The chain combines TRBV4-3 with TRBJ2-3; TRBD1 matches at 8 bases. The receptor comes from a man aged 50 to 60 who received an inactivated influenza vaccine. The sequencing used PBMCs from blood, collected 14 to 15 days before vaccination. CDR3 sequence: CASSQVGGQGTDTQYF. DNA for the CDR3: TGCGCCAGCAGCCAAGTGGGGGGACAGGGCACAGATACGCAGTATTTT.